This T cell receptor beta chain stems from a study of blood T cell repertoires in COVID-19. CDR3 length equals 13 residues. Per the germline V gene, CDR1 is SGHNT and CDR2 is YYREEE (reference sequence). Trimming removed 0 bases from V and 4 bases from J, with 7 bases in between. Method: immunoSEQ multiplex PCR; TCRdb's copy keeps in-frame clones and lacks some. The table has around 250,000 clones, about 88% seen once. The sample comprised peripheral blood. The chain uses TRBV5-4 and TRBJ1-2; D might be TRBD1 (6 bases). This sequence was found in a man aged 18 to 35 with active or convalescent COVID-19. CDR3 residues: CASSLDRAYGYTF. CDR3 nucleotide sequence: TGTGCCAGCAGCTTGGACAGGGCCTATGGCTACACCTTC.